Sequencing of this T cell receptor (beta chain) was carried out in a study of blood T cell repertoires in COVID-19. TCRdb keeps only in-frame clones here, not all; method: immunoSEQ multiplex PCR. The sample carries more than 110,000 clones, roughly 76% recorded once. The CDR3 consists of 14 residues. Germline V gene data show CDR1 as SGHRS and CDR2 as YFSETQ. V was trimmed by 4 bases and J by 4 bases, leaving 11 bases between them. The sample was peripheral blood. This rearrangement joins TRBV5-1 to TRBJ2-2; D perhaps matches TRBD1 (6 bases). This TCR derives from a woman aged 45-59 years with active or convalescent COVID-19. The CDR3, as DNA: TGCGCCAGCAGCCCATTAGGGGGCACCGGGGAGCTGTTTTTT. It encodes CASSPLGGTGELFF.